This T cell receptor (beta chain) was found in a study of T cells in Graves' hyperthyroidism and ophthalmopathy. Points from the study as a whole: Model output signaled ophthalmopathy a median approximately 6 months ahead of onset.

Each person with ophthalmopathy scored at least 3 on the Clinical Activity Score, reached NOSPECS grade 4 or higher, and had been ill under 3 months. Reasons for excluding patients were uncontrolled infection, other autoimmune disease, pregnancy or lactation. Amplified TCR beta CDR3 regions derived from RNA transcripts. A first-round RT-PCR of the TCR CDR3 used the HTBI primer set. TCRdb independently ran MiXCR on the multiplex PCR reads; one entry per CDR3 protein. The sample carries 530,000 or so distinct CDR3 sequences, around a quarter recorded once. This clonotype was recorded at least ten times. Its antigen is as yet unknown. The specimen sequenced was blood. This sequence was found in a woman aged 25 to 39 with Graves' ophthalmopathy.

CDR3 coding DNA: TGTGCCAGCAGTGACTATGAGACCCAGTACTTC. Translated, it gives CASSDYETQYF. The chain recombines TRBV2 with TRBJ2-5; D not resolved. This CDR3 comprises 11 residues. Trimming pared 3 bases from V and 5 bases from J, leaving 4 bases between. CDR1 SNHLY and CDR2 FYNNEI come from the germline V gene.